The 5 T cell receptor beta chains given below trace back to one sample, sequenced in a study of post-analysis software for immune sequencing data. The antigens these receptors bind are not known. General study results and limits: Roughly 5 TRBV segments were significantly more frequent in patients than in controls. TRBV5-6, TRBV5-1 and TRBV20-1 were among these segments.

Libraries were made from TCR beta cDNA, and they carried unique molecular identifiers. Each CDR3 protein gets one entry after TCRdb re-called the PCR reads with MiXCR. The sample has fewer than 600,000 distinct CDR3 sequences, around 40% seen once. Sequences were obtained from blood. The origin of the receptors is a girl between 10 and 17 years old with multiple sclerosis.

The rearrangement links TRBV20-1 to TRBJ1-2; 11 nucleotides agree with TRBD1. This CDR3 has 13 residues. Germline CDR1 and CDR2: DFQATT and SNEGSKA (reference sequence). Trimming at V came to 4 bases and at J to 8 bases, leaving 6 bases not matched to a gene. The CDR3 region has the DNA TGCAGTGCTAACCTGGACAGGGGGCCGGGCTACACCTTC. It encodes CSANLDRGPGYTF.

The chain couples TRBV20-1 to TRBJ2-5; tentative D call: TRBD2 (6 bases). Germline CDR1 reads DFQATT; CDR2 reads SNEGSKA (reference sequence). Trimming took off 1 base at V and 3 bases at J, with 12 bases between the two ends. This CDR3 spans 14 amino acids. CDR3 sequence (DNA): TGCAGTGCTAGAGGGGGACTGCCTAAAGAGACCCAGTACTTC. Translating it yields CSARGGLPKETQYF.

The chain carries TRBV7-9 and TRBJ2-7; maybe TRBD2 (5 bases). Deletions cut 0 bases from V and 4 bases from J, with 16 bases between. Germline loops: CDR1 SEHNR, CDR2 FQNEAQ (reference sequence). The CDR3 is made up of 16 amino acids. CDR3 DNA sequence: TGTGCCAGCAGCTTAGCGCACGGGGAACCCTTTTACGAGCAGTACTTC. This codes for CASSLAHGEPFYEQYF.

The rearrangement links TRBV7-3 to TRBJ2-1; D perhaps matches TRBD2 (5 bases). Germline V gives CDR1 SGHTA, CDR2 FQGTGA. V was shortened by 4 bases and J by 0 bases, with 19 bases between the two germline ends. The CDR3 has 18 residues. CDR3 residues: CASSSPERGRSSYNEQFF. CDR3 coding DNA: TGTGCCAGCAGCTCCCCCGAGAGAGGGAGAAGCTCCTACAATGAGCAGTTCTTC.

This clonotype was observed a few times. The rearrangement links TRBV12-3 or TRBV12-4 to TRBJ2-1; perhaps TRBD2 as D (6 bases). The V gene lost 6 bases and the J gene lost 2 bases, with 17 bases spanning the gap. This CDR3 contains 16 residues. The CDR3 protein is CASSYVSGGAYNEQFF. Written as DNA, the CDR3 is TGTGCCAGCAGCTACGTTAGCGGAGGGGCCTACAATGAGCAGTTCTTC.